Listed below are T cell receptor beta chains from one sample, sequenced in a study of human T cells and chemical hapten exposure. TCRdb re-derived calls from the RACE reads in MiXCR, one entry per CDR3 protein. The repertoire holds approximately 80,000 distinct CDR3 sequences, with more than 8.5% as singletons. Specimen: whole blood, collected in connection with sensitization to the hapten diphenylcyclopropenone (DPC). These receptor sequences come from a woman aged 25-40 years with alopecia areata. Some clones in this sample may be carry-over from other donors' samples. Each CDR3 is given without its conserved first and last residue. Fields, in order: V gene, J gene, CDR3 protein.

>TRBV7-2|TRBJ2-2
ASSLVESSGTSGQLGELF
>TRBV14|TRBJ2-7
ASSQDAVTYEQY
>TRBV29-1|TRBJ2-1
SVHTSALYNEQF
>TRBV29-1|TRBJ2-3
SVVTGTGGGTDTQY
>TRBV7-9|TRBJ2-1
ASSTGLAPGDEQF
>TRBV6-2/TRBV6-3|TRBJ1-5
ASSSWDSRAQPQH
>TRBV20-1|TRBJ2-2
SASPTGRLSNTGELF
>TRBV20-1|TRBJ2-6
SASPLSTGANVLT
>TRBV28|TRBJ2-1
GTGSPSTSSYNEQF
>TRBV19|TRBJ1-1
ASSIVRVREAF